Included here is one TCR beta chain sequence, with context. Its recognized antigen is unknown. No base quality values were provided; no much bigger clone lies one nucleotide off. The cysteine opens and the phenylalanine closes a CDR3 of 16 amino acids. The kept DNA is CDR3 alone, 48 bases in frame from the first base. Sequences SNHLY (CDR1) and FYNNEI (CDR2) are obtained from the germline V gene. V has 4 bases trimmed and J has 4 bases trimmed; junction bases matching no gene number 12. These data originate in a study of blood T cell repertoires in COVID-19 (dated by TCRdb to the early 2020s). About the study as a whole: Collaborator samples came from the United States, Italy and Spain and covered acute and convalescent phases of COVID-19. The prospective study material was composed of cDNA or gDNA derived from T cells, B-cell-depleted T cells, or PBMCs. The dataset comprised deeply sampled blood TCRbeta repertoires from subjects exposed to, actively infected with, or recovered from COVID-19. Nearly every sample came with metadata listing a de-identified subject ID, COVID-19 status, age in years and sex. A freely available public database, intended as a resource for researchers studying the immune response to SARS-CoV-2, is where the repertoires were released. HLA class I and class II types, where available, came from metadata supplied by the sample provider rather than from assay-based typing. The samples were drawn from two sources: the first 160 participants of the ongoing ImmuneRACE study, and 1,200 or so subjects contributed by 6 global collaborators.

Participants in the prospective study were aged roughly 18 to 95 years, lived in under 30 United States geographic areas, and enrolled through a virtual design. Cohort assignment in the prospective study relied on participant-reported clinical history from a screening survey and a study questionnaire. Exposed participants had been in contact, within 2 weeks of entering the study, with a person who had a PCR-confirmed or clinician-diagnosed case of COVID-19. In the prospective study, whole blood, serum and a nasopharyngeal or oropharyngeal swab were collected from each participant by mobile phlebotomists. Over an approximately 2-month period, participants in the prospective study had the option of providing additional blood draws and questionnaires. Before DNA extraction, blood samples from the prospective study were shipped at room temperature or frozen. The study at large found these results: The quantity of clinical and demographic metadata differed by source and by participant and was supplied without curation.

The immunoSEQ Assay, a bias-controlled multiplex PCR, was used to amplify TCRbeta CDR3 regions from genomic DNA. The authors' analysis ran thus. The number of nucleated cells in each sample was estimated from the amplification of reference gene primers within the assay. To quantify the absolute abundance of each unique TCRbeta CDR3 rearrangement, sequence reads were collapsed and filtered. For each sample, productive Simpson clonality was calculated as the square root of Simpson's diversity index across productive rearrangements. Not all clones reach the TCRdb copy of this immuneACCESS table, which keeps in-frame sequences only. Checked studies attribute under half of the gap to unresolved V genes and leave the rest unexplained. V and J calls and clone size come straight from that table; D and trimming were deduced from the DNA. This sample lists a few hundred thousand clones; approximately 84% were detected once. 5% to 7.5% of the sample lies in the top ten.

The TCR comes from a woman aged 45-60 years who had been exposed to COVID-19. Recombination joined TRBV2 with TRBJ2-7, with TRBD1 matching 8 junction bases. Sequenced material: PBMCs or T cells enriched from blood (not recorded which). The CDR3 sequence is CASSAPGQGSLYEQYF. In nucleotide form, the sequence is TGTGCCAGCAGTGCCCCCGGACAGGGTAGTTTGTACGAGCAGTACTTC.